The 21 T cell receptor beta chains given below trace back to one sample, sequenced in a study of multiple sclerosis patients with progressive multifocal leukoencephalopathy. Assay: immunoSEQ multiplex PCR; the TCRdb copy retains only in-frame clones and omits some. Counted here are under 30,000 clones, 90% occurring once; the ten biggest clones make up roughly 1.3%. The time point here: approximately 11 months of natalizumab therapy. The starting material was PBMCs, obtained from a patient treated with natalizumab. Receptors originate from a human donor with multiple sclerosis.

The V and J genes are TRBV6-6 and TRBJ1-2; 7 nucleotides match TRBD1. CDR3 length equals 15 residues. Per the germline V gene, CDR1 is MNHNY and CDR2 is SVGAGI (reference sequence). Trimming took 10 bases from V and 0 from J; bases not matched to a gene: 11. CDR3 DNA sequence: TGTGCCACCTACACCCTCAGGGGGGCTAACTATGGCTACACCTTC. Translating it yields CATYTLRGANYGYTF.

V usage is TRBV4-2 and J usage is TRBJ1-4, with a possible D match to TRBD1 (5 bases). CDR1 and CDR2 from the germline V gene are LGHNA and YNFKEQ. V was pared by 4 bases and J by 5 bases, with 23 bases between. The CDR3 has 18 residues. The CDR3 region has the DNA TGTGCCAGCAGCCTCCAACCACTTCCGGGGCTTGGGAATGAAAAACTGTTTTTT. Encoded protein: CASSLQPLPGLGNEKLFF.

The J gene is TRBJ2-5, the V gene TRBV19; D might be TRBD1 (6 bases). The J call may be in error: the DNA end matches TRBJ2-7 better. CDR1 is LNHDA and CDR2 is SQIVND in the germline V gene (reference sequence). CDR3 length equals 11 residues. This CDR3 is CASSKGVEQYF. The CDR3 DNA reads as TGTGCCAGTAGTAAGGGGGTCGAGCAGTACTTC.

V gene TRBV19 combines with J gene TRBJ1-5; D is ambiguous. The CDR3 is 19 amino acids. With 5 bases removed from V and 0 bases from J, the gap between germline ends came to 23 bases. Germline-derived CDR1 and CDR2 are LNHDA and SQIVND (reference sequence). This chain's CDR3 is CASSEGSTRRLYSNQPQHF. The CDR3 region has the DNA TGTGCCAGTAGTGAAGGTAGTACCCGGAGGCTGTATAGCAATCAGCCCCAGCATTTT.

The chain carries TRBV15 and TRBJ1-5; D remains unclear. Germline loops: CDR1 LNHNV, CDR2 YYDKDF (reference sequence). V lost 5 bases to trimming and J lost 6 bases, with 8 bases between them. This CDR3 comprises 12 residues. CDR3 bases: TGTGCCACCAGCGCCCCCAGTCAGCCCCAGCATTTT. This codes for CATSAPSQPQHF.

The rearrangement uses TRBV5-6 and TRBJ1-5; 9 nucleotides line up with TRBD1. V lost 0 bases, J lost 0 bases, and 4 bases stayed unmatched. The CDR3 is 17 amino acids. Germline V gives CDR1 SGHDT, CDR2 YYEEEE. CDR3 DNA sequence: TGTGCCAGCAGCTTGGCCCGGGACAGGGCTAGCAATCAGCCCCAGCATTTT. This codes for CASSLARDRASNQPQHF.

This chain joins TRBV4-1 and TRBJ1-1; D might be TRBD1 (6 bases). Germline CDR1 is MGHRA and CDR2 is YSYEKL. Trimming took 6 bases from V and 3 from J, leaving 20 bases between them. The CDR3 totals 16 residues. CDR3 bases: TGCGCCAGCAGAGAGTTCGACCTACAGGGCTACACTGAAGCTTTCTTT. It specifies CASREFDLQGYTEAFF.

The V call is TRBV4-1, the J call TRBJ1-1; D may be TRBD1 (5 bases). The ends were cut back, 3 bases at V and 0 bases at J, with 14 bases in the middle. Germline lookup yields CDR1 MGHRA and CDR2 YSYEKL. CDR3 length: 16 residues. In DNA form, the CDR3 reads TGCGCCAGCAGCCAGGGGACGGGGAGGATGAACACTGAAGCTTTCTTT. Its translation is CASSQGTGRMNTEAFF.

This clone was seen a handful of times. V is TRBV6-6 and J is TRBJ1-1, with D unresolved. Germline V gene data show CDR1 as MNHNY and CDR2 as SVGAGI (reference sequence). This CDR3 is 14 amino acids long. Trimming took 0 bases from V and 1 from J, leaving 6 bases between them. The CDR3 DNA reads TGTGCCAGCAGTTACTCGGGCAAGAACACTGAAGCTTTCTTT. It is translated as CASSYSGKNTEAFF.

Notes on this clone: This same CDR3 is encoded by further DNA sequences in the sample. The gene calls are TRBV7-6 and TRBJ2-3, with D maybe TRBD1 (6 bases). CDR1 SGHVS and CDR2 FNYEAQ come from the germline V gene. The CDR3 contains 14 residues. V lost 0 bases and J 4 bases, leaving 8 bases between the germline ends. Written as DNA, the CDR3 is TGTGCCAGCAGCTTAGCTGGGGGCGCAGATACGCAGTATTTT. As protein: CASSLAGGADTQYF.

V and J are TRBV21-1 and TRBJ1-6. TRBV21-1 is a recognized pseudogene. The CDR3 contains 18 residues. The CDR3 region has the DNA TGTGCCAGCAGCAAAAGCCCGGGACGGAACTCCTATAATTCACCCCTCCACTTT. It specifies CASSKSPGRNSYNSPLHF.

J is TRBJ2-2 and V is TRBV11-3; D call uncertain. From germline, CDR1 is SGHNT and CDR2 YENEEA. V gave up 2 bases and J gave up 5 bases, with 6 bases separating them. The CDR3 runs 13 residues. CDR3 DNA sequence: TGTGCCAGCAGCTTATCCGGGACCGGGGAGCTGTTTTTT. The encoded protein is CASSLSGTGELFF.

V is TRBV19 and J is TRBJ2-3; 8 bases match TRBD2. Losses at the gene ends were 3 bases for V and 0 bases for J; bases not matched to a gene: 5. The germline gives CDR1 LNHDA, CDR2 SQIVND (reference sequence). The CDR3 totals 16 residues. The CDR3: CASSIKTSASTDTQYF. The DNA of the CDR3 is TGTGCCAGTAGTATTAAGACTAGCGCTAGCACAGATACGCAGTATTTT.

The chain employs TRBV15 and TRBJ1-1, with D unresolved. The CDR3 spans 15 residues. Germline V gene sequence: CDR1 LNHNV, CDR2 YYDKDF (reference sequence). The V end lost 6 bases, the J end lost 4 bases, and 18 bases lay between the germline ends. CDR3 amino acids: CATRNDNRWRTEAFF. As DNA, the CDR3 is TGTGCCACCAGGAATGACAACCGGTGGCGCACTGAAGCTTTCTTT.

This clone appeared a single time. This sequence joins TRBV11-1 and TRBJ1-2, with 9 bases that match TRBD1. Germline loops: CDR1 SGHAT, CDR2 FQDESV (reference sequence). V shed 5 bases, J shed 7 bases, and the junction held 14 bases outside the gene matches. There are 16 residues in the CDR3. The DNA of the CDR3 is TGTGCCAGCAGCGTAACACCGGGACAGGGAAGGGTTGGCTACACCTTC. Protein: CASSVTPGQGRVGYTF.

The J gene is TRBJ1-2, the V gene TRBV4-1; D is ambiguous. This CDR3 contains 14 residues. Germline V lookup: CDR1 MGHRA, CDR2 YSYEKL. The germline V and J ends were trimmed by 4 bases and 8 bases, with 17 bases remaining between them. The CDR3: CASSLQRTTYGYTF. Written as DNA, the CDR3 is TGCGCCAGCAGCCTGCAACGGACGACTTACGGCTACACCTTC.

The V call is TRBV7-2, the J call TRBJ2-2, with D tentatively TRBD2 (6 bases). The CDR3 runs 16 residues. Trimming shortened V by 5 bases and J by 5 bases, and 18 bases separated the two germline ends. CDR1 is SGHTA, CDR2 FQGNSA, per germline. In DNA, the CDR3 is TGTGCCAGCAGCCCGGCGGGCGGGGCGCGGACCGGGGAGCTGTTTTTT. The encoded protein is CASSPAGGARTGELFF. Looking up the rest from reference TRBV7-2 and TRBJ2-2 gives the full variable domain: GAGVSQSPSNKVTEKGKDVELRCDPISGHTALYWYRQSLGQGLEFLIYFQGNSAPDKSGLPSDRFSAERTGGSVSTLTIQRTQQEDSAVYLCASSPAGGARTGELFFGEGSRLTVL.

The chain is built from TRBV7-9 and TRBJ1-2; TRBD1 matches at 7 bases. The CDR3 extends over 17 amino acids. J was trimmed by 2 bases and V by 5 bases; bases with no gene match: 14. CDR1 is SEHNR and CDR2 is FQNEAQ in the germline V gene (reference sequence). The CDR3 DNA follows: TGTGCCAGCAGCGGTACTTCCGGGACAGCCAGAAACTATGGCTACACCTTC. Its translation: CASSGTSGTARNYGYTF.

The chain is built from TRBV27 and TRBJ1-1; D may be TRBD1 (5 bases). This CDR3 has 14 residues. Germline-derived CDR1 and CDR2 are MNHEY and SMNVEV (reference sequence). V shed 0 bases and J shed 6 bases, with 11 bases lying between them. As DNA, the CDR3 is TGTGCCAGCAGTTTATCTACAGGTATACCTGAAGCTTTCTTT. Translation: CASSLSTGIPEAFF.

This chain uses TRBV30 with TRBJ1-3; no reliable D call. The germline gives CDR1 GTSNPN, CDR2 SVGIG (reference sequence). Trimming left V 2 bases short and J 4 bases short, with 18 bases between. The CDR3 is 16 amino acids. The CDR3 reads CAWSSIRSGRGNTIYF. The CDR3 DNA reads as TGTGCCTGGAGTTCCATCCGCTCGGGTCGCGGAAACACCATATATTTT.

This chain joins TRBV19 and TRBJ1-2; weak D call: TRBD1 (5 bases). CDR1 and CDR2 (germline): LNHDA, SQIVND (reference sequence). The CDR3 totals 14 residues. V was pared by 4 bases and J by 3 bases, with 12 bases between. CDR3 region: CASSTTVQYYGYTF. The CDR3 DNA sequence: TGTGCCAGTAGTACGACAGTCCAATACTATGGCTACACCTTC.